This TCR beta chain was captured by sequencing in a study of beta chain features in type 1 diabetes. Of the isolated RNA, all was reverse transcribed, and so the sequenced material was expressed TCRB transcripts. Method: immunoSEQ multiplex PCR; TCRdb's copy keeps in-frame clones and lacks some. The table includes 300,000 to 450,000 clones, 15% to 20% detected once. Germline loops: CDR1 SGHTA, CDR2 FQGTGA. The CDR3 extends over 14 amino acids. The J segment lost 3 bases and the V segment lost 5 bases, leaving 2 bases of the junction unmatched. The gene calls are TRBV7-3 and TRBJ2-5, with 11 bases that match TRBD1. Sequencing was carried out using naive CD4+ T cells from blood. The sequence derives from a woman aged 18-29 years in good health. The CDR3: CASSRGQGEETQYF. In nucleotides, the CDR3 is TGTGCCAGCAGCCGGGGACAGGGGGAAGAGACCCAGTACTTC. The full variable domain, completed using reference TRBV7-3 and TRBJ2-5, is GAGVSQTPSNKVTEKGKYVELRCDPISGHTALYWYRQSLGQGPEFLIYFQGTGAADDSGLPNDRFFAVRPEGSVSTLKIQRTERGDSAVYLCASSRGQGEETQYFGPGTRLLVL.